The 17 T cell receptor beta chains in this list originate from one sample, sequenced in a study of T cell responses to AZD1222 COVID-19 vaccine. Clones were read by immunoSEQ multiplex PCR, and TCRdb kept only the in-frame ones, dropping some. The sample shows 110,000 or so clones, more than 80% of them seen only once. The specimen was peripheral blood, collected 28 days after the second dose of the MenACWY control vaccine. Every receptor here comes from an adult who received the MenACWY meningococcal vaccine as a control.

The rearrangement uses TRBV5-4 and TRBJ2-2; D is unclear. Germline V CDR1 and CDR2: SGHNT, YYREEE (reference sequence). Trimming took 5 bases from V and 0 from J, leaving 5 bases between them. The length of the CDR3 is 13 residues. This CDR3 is CASSPSNTGELFF. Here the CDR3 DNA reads TGTGCCAGCAGTCCCTCGAACACCGGGGAGCTGTTTTTT.

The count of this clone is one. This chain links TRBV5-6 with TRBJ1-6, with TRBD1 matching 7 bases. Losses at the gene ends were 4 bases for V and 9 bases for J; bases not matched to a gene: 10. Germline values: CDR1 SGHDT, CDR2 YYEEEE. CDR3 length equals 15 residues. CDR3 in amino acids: CASSEGQRRGSPLHF. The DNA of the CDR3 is TGTGCCAGCAGCGAGGGACAGAGGCGTGGTTCACCCCTCCACTTT.

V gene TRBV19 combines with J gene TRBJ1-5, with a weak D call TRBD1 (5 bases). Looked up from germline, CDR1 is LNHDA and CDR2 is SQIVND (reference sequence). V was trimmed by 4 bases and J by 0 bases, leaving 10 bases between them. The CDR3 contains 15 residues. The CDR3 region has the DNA TGTGCCAGTAGTAACGCAGGGTTTAGCAATCAGCCCCAGCATTTT. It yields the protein CASSNAGFSNQPQHF.

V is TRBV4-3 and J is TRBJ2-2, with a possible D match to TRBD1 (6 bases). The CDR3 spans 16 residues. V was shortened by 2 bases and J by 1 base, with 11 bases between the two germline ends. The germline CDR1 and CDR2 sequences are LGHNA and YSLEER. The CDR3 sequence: CASSQWDTMNTGELFF. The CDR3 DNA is TGCGCCAGCAGCCAATGGGACACCATGAACACCGGGGAGCTGTTTTTT.

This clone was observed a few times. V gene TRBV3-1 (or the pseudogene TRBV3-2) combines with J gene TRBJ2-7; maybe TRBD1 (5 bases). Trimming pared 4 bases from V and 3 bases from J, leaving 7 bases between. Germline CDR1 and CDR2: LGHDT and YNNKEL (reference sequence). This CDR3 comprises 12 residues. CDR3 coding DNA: TGTGCCAGCAGCCGCCAGGGCTACGAGCAGTACTTC. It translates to CASSRQGYEQYF.

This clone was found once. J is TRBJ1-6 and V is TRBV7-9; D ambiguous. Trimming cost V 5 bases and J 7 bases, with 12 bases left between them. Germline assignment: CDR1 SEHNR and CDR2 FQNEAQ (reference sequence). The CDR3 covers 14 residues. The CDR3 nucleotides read TGTGCCAGCAGCCGTGCCTACGGAAATTCACCCCTCCACTTT. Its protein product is CASSRAYGNSPLHF.

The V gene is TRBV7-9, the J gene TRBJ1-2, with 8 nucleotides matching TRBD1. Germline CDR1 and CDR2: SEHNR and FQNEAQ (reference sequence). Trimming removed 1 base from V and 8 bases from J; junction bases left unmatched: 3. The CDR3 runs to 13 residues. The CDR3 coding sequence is TGTGCCAGCAGCTTAGACAGGGGGGCCGGCTACACCTTC. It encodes CASSLDRGAGYTF.

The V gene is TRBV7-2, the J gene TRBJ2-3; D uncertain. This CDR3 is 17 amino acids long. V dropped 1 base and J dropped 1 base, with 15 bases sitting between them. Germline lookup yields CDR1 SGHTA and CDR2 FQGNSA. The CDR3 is CASSLGPPRFGTDTQYF. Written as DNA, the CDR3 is TGTGCCAGCAGCTTAGGACCCCCCCGGTTTGGCACAGATACGCAGTATTTT.

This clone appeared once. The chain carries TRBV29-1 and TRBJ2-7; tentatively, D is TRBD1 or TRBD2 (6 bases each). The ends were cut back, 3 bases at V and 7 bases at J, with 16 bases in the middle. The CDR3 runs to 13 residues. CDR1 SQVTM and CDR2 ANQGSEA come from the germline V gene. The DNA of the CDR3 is TGCAGCGTTGATGAGAGGGGGGTCGGGGAGCAGTACTTC. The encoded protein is CSVDERGVGEQYF.

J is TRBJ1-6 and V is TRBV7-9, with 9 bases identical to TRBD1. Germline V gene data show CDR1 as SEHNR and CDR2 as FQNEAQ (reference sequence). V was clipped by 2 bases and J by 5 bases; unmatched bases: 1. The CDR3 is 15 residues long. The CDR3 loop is CASSLWTGDNSPLHF. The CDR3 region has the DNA TGTGCCAGCAGCTTATGGACAGGGGATAATTCACCCCTCCACTTT.

DNA for the CDR3: TGTGCCAGCAGTGACACAGGGTGGCGCAATCAGCCCCAGCATTTT. It yields the protein CASSDTGWRNQPQHF. The rearrangement uses TRBV28 and TRBJ1-5; TRBD1 is a possible D gene (6 bases). Germline V gene lookup returns CDR1 MDHEN and CDR2 SYDVKM. The CDR3 has 15 amino acids. Trimming pared 5 bases from V and 2 bases from J, leaving 13 bases between.

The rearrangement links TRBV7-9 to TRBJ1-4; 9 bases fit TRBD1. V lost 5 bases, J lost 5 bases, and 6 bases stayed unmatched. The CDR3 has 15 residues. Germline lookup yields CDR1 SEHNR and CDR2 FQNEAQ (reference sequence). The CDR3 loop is CASSPPGQGNEKLFF. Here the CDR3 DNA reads TGTGCCAGCAGCCCACCGGGACAGGGAAATGAAAAACTGTTTTTT.

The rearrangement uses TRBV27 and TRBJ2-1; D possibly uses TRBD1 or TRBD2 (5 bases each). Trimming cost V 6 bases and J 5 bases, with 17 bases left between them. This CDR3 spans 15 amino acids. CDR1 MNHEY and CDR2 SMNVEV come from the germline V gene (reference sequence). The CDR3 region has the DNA TGTGCCAGCAGACCACCGGGGCCTTGGGACAATGAGCAGTTCTTC. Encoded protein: CASRPPGPWDNEQFF.

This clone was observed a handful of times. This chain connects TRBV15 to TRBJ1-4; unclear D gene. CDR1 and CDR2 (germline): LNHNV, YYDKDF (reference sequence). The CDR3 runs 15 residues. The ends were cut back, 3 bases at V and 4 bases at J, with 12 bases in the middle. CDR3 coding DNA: TGTGCCACCAGCAGCCCTAGGGTGGGTAATGAAAAACTGTTTTTT. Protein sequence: CATSSPRVGNEKLFF.

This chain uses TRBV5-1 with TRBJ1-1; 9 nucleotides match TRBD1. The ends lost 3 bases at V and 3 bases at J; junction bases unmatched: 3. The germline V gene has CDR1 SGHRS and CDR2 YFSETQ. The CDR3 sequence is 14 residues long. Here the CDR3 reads CASSYGQGYTEAFF. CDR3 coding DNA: TGCGCCAGCAGCTACGGACAGGGGTACACTGAAGCTTTCTTT. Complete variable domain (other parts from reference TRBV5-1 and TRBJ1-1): KAGVTQTPRYLIKTRGQQVTLSCSPISGHRSVSWYQQTPGQGLQFLFEYFSETQRNKGNFPGRFSGRQFSNSRSEMNVSTLELGDSALYLCASSYGQGYTEAFFGQGTRLTVV.

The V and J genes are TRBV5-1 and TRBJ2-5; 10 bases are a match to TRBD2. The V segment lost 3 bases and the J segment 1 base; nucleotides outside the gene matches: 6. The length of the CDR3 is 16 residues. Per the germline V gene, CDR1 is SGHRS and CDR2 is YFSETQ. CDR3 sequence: CASSSGASGGQETQYF. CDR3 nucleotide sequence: TGCGCCAGCAGCTCTGGGGCTAGCGGGGGCCAAGAGACCCAGTACTTC.

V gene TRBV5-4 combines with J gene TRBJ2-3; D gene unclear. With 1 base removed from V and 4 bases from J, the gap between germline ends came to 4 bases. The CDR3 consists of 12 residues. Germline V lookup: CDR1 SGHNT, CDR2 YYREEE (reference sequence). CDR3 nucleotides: TGTGCCAGCAGCTTGAACGCAGATACGCAGTATTTT. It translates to CASSLNADTQYF.